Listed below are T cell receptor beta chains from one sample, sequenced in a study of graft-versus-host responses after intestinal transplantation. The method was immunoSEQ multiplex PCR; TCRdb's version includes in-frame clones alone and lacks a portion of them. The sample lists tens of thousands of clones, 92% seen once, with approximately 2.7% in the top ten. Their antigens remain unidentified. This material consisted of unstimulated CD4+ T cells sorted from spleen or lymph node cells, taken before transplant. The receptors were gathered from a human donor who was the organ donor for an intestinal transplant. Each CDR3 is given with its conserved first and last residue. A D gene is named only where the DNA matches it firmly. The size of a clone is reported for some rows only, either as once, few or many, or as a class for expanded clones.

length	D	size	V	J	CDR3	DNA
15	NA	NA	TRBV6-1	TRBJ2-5	CASSEPPDRRETQYF	TGTGCCAGCAGTGAACCCCCAGACAGAAGGGAGACCCAGTACTTC
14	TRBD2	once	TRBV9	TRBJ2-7	CASSVATSGNEQYF	TGTGCCAGCAGCGTAGCTACTAGCGGGAACGAGCAGTACTTC
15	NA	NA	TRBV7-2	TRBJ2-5	CASSLINGNWETQYF	TGTGCCAGCAGCTTAATTAATGGTAACTGGGAGACCCAGTACTTC
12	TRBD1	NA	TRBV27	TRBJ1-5	CASSPGQGPQHF	TGTGCCAGCAGCCCCGGACAGGGGCCCCAGCATTTT
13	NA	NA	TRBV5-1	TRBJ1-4	CASSPRDNEKLFF	TGCGCCAGCAGCCCCCGAGACAATGAAAAACTGTTTTTT
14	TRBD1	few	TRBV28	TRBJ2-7	CASMGTTGNYEQYF	TGTGCCAGCATGGGGACGACAGGGAACTACGAGCAGTACTTC
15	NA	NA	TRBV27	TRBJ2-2	CASSLFPQGPGELFF	TGTGCCAGCAGTTTATTCCCCCAGGGGCCCGGGGAGCTGTTTTTT
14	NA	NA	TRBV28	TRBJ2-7	CASSLESIYYEQYF	TGTGCCAGCAGTTTGGAGTCAATATACTACGAGCAGTACTTC
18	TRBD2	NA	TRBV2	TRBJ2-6	CASRSYIAGATGANVLTF	TGTGCCAGCAGATCGTATATAGCGGGAGCTACTGGGGCCAACGTCCTGACTTTC
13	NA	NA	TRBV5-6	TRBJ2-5	CASSLWLGETQYF	TGTGCCAGCAGCTTGTGGTTGGGCGAGACCCAGTACTTC
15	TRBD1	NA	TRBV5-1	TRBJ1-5	CASSLTGDNNQPQHF	TGCGCCAGCAGCCTGACAGGGGATAACAATCAGCCCCAGCATTTT
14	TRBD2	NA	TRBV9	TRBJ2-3	CASSVGTSQGTQYF	TGTGCCAGCAGCGTAGGGACTAGCCAGGGTACGCAGTATTTT
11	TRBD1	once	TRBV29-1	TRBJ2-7	CSVAGQHEQYF	TGCAGCGTTGCGGGACAGCACGAGCAGTACTTC
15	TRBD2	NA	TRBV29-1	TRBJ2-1	CSVEGGRGSYNEQFF	TGCAGCGTTGAAGGCGGGAGAGGGTCCTACAATGAGCAGTTCTTC
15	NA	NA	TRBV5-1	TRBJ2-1	CASSLGIGANNEQFF	TGCGCCAGCAGCTTGGGAATAGGGGCCAACAATGAGCAGTTCTTC
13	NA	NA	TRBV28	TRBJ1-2	CASSLQRGYGYTF	TGTGCCAGCAGTTTACAACGGGGCTATGGCTACACCTTC
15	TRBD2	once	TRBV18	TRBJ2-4	CASSPPGLAQNIQYF	TGTGCCAGCTCACCGCCCGGACTAGCCCAAAACATTCAGTACTTC
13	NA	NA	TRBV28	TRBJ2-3	CMVRTTSTDTQYF	TGTATGGTTCGTACCACTAGCACAGATACGCAGTATTTT
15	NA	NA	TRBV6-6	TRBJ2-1	CASRTWGFAYNEQFF	TGTGCCAGCCGAACTTGGGGTTTTGCGTACAATGAGCAGTTCTTC
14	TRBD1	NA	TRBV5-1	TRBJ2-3	CASSPGQGTDTQYF	TGCGCCAGCAGCCCCGGACAGGGAACAGATACGCAGTATTTT
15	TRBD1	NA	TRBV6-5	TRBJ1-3	CASSVGRTGGNTIYF	TGTGCCAGCAGCGTAGGCCGGACAGGTGGAAACACCATATATTTT
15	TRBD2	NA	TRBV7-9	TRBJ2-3	CASLLAGGSTDTQYF	TGTGCCAGCCTCCTTGCGGGGGGAAGCACAGATACGCAGTATTTT
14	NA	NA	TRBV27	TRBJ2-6	CASSDSSGANVLTF	TGTGCCAGCAGTGACAGCTCTGGGGCCAACGTCCTGACTTTC
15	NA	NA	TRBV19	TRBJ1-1	CASSIRTVQGTEAFF	TGTGCCAGTAGTATTCGGACAGTCCAGGGGACTGAAGCTTTCTTT
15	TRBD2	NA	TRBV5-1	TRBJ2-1	CASSRLAGGWNEQFF	TGCGCCAGCAGCCGACTAGCGGGAGGCTGGAATGAGCAGTTCTTC
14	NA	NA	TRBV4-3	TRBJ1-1	CASSQGAGGTEAFF	TGCGCCAGCAGCCAAGGAGCTGGAGGGACTGAAGCTTTCTTT
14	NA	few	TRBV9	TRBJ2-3	CASSVSGGTDTQYF	TGTGCCAGCAGCGTTTCCGGTGGCACAGATACGCAGTATTTT
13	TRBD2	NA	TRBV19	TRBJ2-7	CASSSQRGDEQYF	TGTGCCAGTAGTAGCCAGCGGGGCGACGAGCAGTACTTC
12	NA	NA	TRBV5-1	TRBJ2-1	CASSLGSNEQFF	TGCGCCAGCAGCTTGGGATCCAATGAGCAGTTCTTC
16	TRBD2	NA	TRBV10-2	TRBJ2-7	CASRGLAGALSYEQYF	TGCGCCAGCAGGGGACTAGCGGGGGCCTTGTCGTACGAGCAGTACTTC
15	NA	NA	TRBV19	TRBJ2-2	CASSIAGVKFGELFF	TGTGCCAGTAGTATAGCGGGAGTAAAGTTCGGGGAGCTGTTTTTT
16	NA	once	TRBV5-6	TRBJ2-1	CASSGTPGKIYNEQFF	TGTGCCAGCAGCGGGACGCCAGGGAAAATCTACAATGAGCAGTTCTTC
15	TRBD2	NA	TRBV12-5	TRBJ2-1	CASAPPWTSGNEQFF	TGTGCTAGTGCCCCTCCGTGGACTAGCGGCAATGAGCAGTTCTTC
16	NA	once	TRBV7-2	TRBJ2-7	CASSLGVLAASYEQYF	TGTGCCAGCAGCTTAGGAGTTTTAGCGGCATCCTACGAGCAGTACTTC
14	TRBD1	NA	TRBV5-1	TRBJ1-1	CASSLVGRDSEAFF	TGCGCCAGCAGCCTCGTAGGGCGGGACAGTGAAGCTTTCTTT
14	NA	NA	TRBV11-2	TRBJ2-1	CASSSPVHYNEQFF	TGTGCCAGCAGCTCACCGGTCCACTACAATGAGCAGTTCTTC
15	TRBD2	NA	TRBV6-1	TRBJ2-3	CASNRAGGSTDTQYF	TGTGCCAGCAACCGGGCGGGAGGGAGCACAGATACACAGTATTTT
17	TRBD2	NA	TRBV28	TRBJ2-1	CASSFASGRAVYNEQFF	TGTGCCAGCAGTTTCGCTAGCGGGAGGGCCGTTTACAATGAGCAGTTCTTC
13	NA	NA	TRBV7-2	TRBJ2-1	CASSVFGDGEQFF	TGTGCCAGTAGCGTGTTCGGAGACGGCGAGCAGTTCTTC
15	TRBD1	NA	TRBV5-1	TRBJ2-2	CASSSTGAVTGELFF	TGCGCCAGCAGCTCGACAGGGGCGGTCACCGGGGAGCTGTTTTTT
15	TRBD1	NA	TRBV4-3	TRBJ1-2	CASSHPWDRGGGYTF	TGCGCCAGCAGCCACCCCTGGGACAGGGGTGGTGGCTACACCTTC
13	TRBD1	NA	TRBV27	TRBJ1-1	CASRNRGGTEAFF	TGTGCCAGCAGGAACAGGGGAGGCACTGAAGCTTTCTTT
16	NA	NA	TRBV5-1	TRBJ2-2	CASESTGGAGTGELFF	TGCGCCAGCGAGTCTACCGGGGGCGCGGGCACCGGGGAGCTGTTTTTT
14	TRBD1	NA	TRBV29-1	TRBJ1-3	CSVIGRGPGNTIYF	TGCAGCGTCATAGGTAGGGGGCCTGGAAACACCATATATTTT
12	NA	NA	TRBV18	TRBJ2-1	CASSPNLFEQFF	TGTGCCAGCTCACCAAATTTATTTGAGCAGTTCTTC
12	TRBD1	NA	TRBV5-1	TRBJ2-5	CASSRQGETQYF	TGCGCCAGCAGCCGACAGGGGGAGACCCAGTACTTC
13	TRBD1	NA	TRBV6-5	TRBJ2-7	CASSLEGAGEQYF	TGTGCCAGCAGTCTCGAGGGGGCTGGCGAGCAGTACTTC
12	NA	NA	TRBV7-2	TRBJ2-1	CASSLLDNEQFF	TGTGCCAGCAGCTTACTAGACAATGAGCAGTTCTTC
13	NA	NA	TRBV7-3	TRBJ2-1	CASSLKSGNEQFF	TGTGCCAGCAGCTTAAAGTCTGGCAATGAGCAGTTCTTC
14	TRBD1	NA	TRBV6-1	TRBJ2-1	CASSDPGQLDEQFF	TGTGCCAGCAGTGATCCGGGACAGCTCGATGAGCAGTTCTTC
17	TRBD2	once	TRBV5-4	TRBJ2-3	CASSPPVAGGDPDTQYF	TGTGCCAGCAGCCCCCCGGTAGCGGGAGGCGACCCAGATACGCAGTATTTT
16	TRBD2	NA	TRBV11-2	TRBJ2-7	CASSLRPSGSGYEQYF	TGTGCCAGCAGCTTAAGGCCTAGCGGGAGTGGCTACGAGCAGTACTTC
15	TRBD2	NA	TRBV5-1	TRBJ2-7	CASSLGLAGVGEQYF	TGCGCCAGCAGCTTGGGCCTAGCGGGAGTGGGCGAGCAGTACTTC
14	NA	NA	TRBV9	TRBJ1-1	CASSVVGGSTEAFF	TGTGCCAGCAGCGTAGTCGGGGGTAGCACTGAAGCTTTCTTT
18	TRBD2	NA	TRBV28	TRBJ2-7	CASIQHPGLAGGAYEQYF	TGTGCCAGCATACAACATCCGGGACTAGCGGGAGGCGCCTACGAGCAGTACTTC